This T cell receptor (beta chain) was sequenced in a study of blood T cells in healthy people across ages. The use of a sample-barcoded 5' primer and a J-beta primer mix characterized a second PCR of 7 to 11 cycles. Tags on each cDNA molecule came from a template-switch adaptor with 12 random nucleotides. TCRdb recomputed calls from the 5' RACE reads with MiXCR, one row per CDR3 protein. Of approximately 960,000 distinct CDR3 sequences in the sample, about 27% were seen once. Whenever a sample was processed, at least 6.5 million PBMCs were isolated. Total RNA amounts of at least 5 micrograms were extracted per sample. The data were also submitted as part of a second study, on T cells of mothers and their children. From that second work: Each mother yielded more than 9 million TCR beta CDR3 reads. Each child yielded a few million reads.

The receptor was isolated from a woman aged 40 to 50 in good health. The sample comprised blood.

The CDR3: CASPPGGREKPYGYTF. As DNA, the CDR3 is TGTGCCAGCCCCCCAGGAGGCAGGGAGAAGCCTTATGGCTACACCTTC. This rearrangement joins TRBV6-1 to TRBJ1-2; tentatively, D is TRBD1 (5 bases). Trimming removed 8 bases at V and 5 bases at J, with 24 bases between. CDR1 and CDR2 (germline): MNHNS, SASEGT. CDR3 size: 16 residues.